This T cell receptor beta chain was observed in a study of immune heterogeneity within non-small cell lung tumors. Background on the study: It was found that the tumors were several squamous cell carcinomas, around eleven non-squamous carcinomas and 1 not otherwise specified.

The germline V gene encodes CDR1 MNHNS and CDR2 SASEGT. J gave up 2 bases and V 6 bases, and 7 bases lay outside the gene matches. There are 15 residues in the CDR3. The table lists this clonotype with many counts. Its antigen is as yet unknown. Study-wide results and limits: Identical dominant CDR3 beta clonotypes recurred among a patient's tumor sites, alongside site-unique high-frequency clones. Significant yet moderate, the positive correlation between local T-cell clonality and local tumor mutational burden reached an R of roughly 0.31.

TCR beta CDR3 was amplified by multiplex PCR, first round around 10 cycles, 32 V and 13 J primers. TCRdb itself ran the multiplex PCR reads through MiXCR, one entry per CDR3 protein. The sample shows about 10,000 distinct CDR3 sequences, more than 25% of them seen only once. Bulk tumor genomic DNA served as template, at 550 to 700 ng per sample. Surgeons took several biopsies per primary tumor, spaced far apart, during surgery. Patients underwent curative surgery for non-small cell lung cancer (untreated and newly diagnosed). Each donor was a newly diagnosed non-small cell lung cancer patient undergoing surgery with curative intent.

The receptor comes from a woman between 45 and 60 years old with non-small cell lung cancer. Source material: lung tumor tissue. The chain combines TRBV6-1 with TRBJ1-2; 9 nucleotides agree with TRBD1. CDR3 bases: TGTGCCAGCAGATCGAGAGGACAGGGGAACTATGGCTACACCTTC. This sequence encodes CASRSRGQGNYGYTF.